This entry is about one T cell receptor beta chain. The data were obtained in a study of blood T cell repertoires in COVID-19. Study at large: In each case, the material was cDNA or gDNA derived from T cells, B-cell-depleted T cells, or PBMCs.

The authors' processing: Estimation of nucleated cell counts was performed using reference gene primer amplification. Profiling relied on immunoSEQ multiplex PCR, and the TCRdb table lists in-frame clones only, not all of them. The V and J calls and the clone size are those of that table, but D and trimming were determined from the DNA. The repertoire consists of nearly 250,000 clones, with 86% occurring once and the leading ten covering 5.5% to 6%. The CDR3 is 13 amino acids. Germline V gene lookup returns CDR1 SGHNT and CDR2 YYREEE (reference sequence). Germline trimming cut 0 bases from V and 9 bases from J; bases unmatched to any gene: 3. Seattle's enrolled individuals joined amid active infection and were then monitored longitudinally.

The rearrangement links TRBV5-4 to TRBJ2-1; 7 nucleotides line up with TRBD1. This clonotype originated in an elderly woman with COVID-19, enrolled during active disease. The sample was peripheral blood. This CDR3 is CASSLEGGTEQFF. In DNA form, the CDR3 reads TGTGCCAGCAGCTTGGAAGGGGGCACTGAGCAGTTCTTC.